The 8 T cell receptor beta chains presented below share a single source sample, sequenced in a study of cytomegalovirus exposure and HLA in healthy donors. Use of 60 Vbeta and 13 Jbeta primers characterized the PCR. Clones were sequenced by immunoSEQ multiplex PCR, and TCRdb holds only the in-frame ones, with some missing. The sample lists 150,000 to 200,000 clones, 65% to 85% occurring once. Material for sequencing was PBMCs. These receptors came from a young man in good health and CMV-seronegative.

The rearrangement links TRBV19 to TRBJ1-2; the match to TRBD1 covers 9 bases. The CDR3 runs to 16 residues. Germline CDR1 LNHDA, CDR2 SQIVND (reference sequence). The V gene end was trimmed by 3 bases and the J gene end by 7 bases; junction bases not matched to a gene: 12. CDR3 nucleotide sequence: TGTGCCAGTAGTATCCGAATCGACAGGGGGGATGGTGGCTACACCTTC. The encoded protein is CASSIRIDRGDGGYTF.

This chain uses TRBV4-2 with TRBJ2-5, with D uncertain. TRBJ2-7 explains the end of the DNA better; the J call may be wrong. CDR1 is LGHNA and CDR2 is YNFKEQ in the germline V gene. This CDR3 contains 14 residues. The DNA of the CDR3 is TGTGCCAGCAGCCCCGGGTCGAGTTTATACGAGCAGTACTTC. Protein sequence: CASSPGSSLYEQYF.

The V and J genes are TRBV7-2 and TRBJ2-7; TRBD2 matches 10 bases. CDR3 length: 15 amino acids. J was trimmed by 5 bases and V by 1 base; bases with no gene match: 5. The germline V gene encodes CDR1 SGHTA and CDR2 FQGNSA. The CDR3 DNA sequence: TGTGCCAGCAGCTTAGAAGCACTAGCGGGAAACGAGCAGTACTTC. Protein product: CASSLEALAGNEQYF.

V gene TRBV19 combines with J gene TRBJ2-1, with D possibly being TRBD1 (6 bases). The V end lost 3 bases, the J end lost 2 bases, and 14 bases lay between the germline ends. Germline CDR1 reads LNHDA; CDR2 reads SQIVND (reference sequence). There are 16 residues in the CDR3. The CDR3 loop is CASSIFDTGTYNEQFF. In nucleotides, the CDR3 is TGTGCCAGTAGTATTTTCGATACAGGGACCTACAATGAGCAGTTCTTC.

V is TRBV2 and J is TRBJ2-1, with a tentative D call TRBD2 (6 bases). V was pared by 2 bases and J by 0 bases, with 8 bases between. This CDR3 has 15 residues. Germline V gene data show CDR1 as SNHLY and CDR2 as FYNNEI. The CDR3 here is CASSELASSYNEQFF. Written as DNA, the CDR3 is TGTGCCAGCAGTGAACTAGCGAGCTCCTACAATGAGCAGTTCTTC. The full variable domain, with the rest looked up from reference TRBV2 and TRBJ2-1, is EPEVTQTPSHQVTQMGQEVILRCVPISNHLYFYWYRQILGQKVEFLVSFYNNEISEKSEIFDDQFSVERPDGSNFTLKIRSTKLEDSAMYFCASSELASSYNEQFFGPGTRLTVL.

This clone came up once. The chain is built from TRBV9 and TRBJ2-1, with 10 bases fitting TRBD2. Unmatched junction bases numbered 1, after V lost 3 bases and J lost 1 base. This CDR3 has 15 amino acids. CDR1 and CDR2 (germline): SGDLS, YYNGEE. The CDR3 DNA follows: TGTGCCAGCAGCGCGACTAGCGGGTCCTACAATGAGCAGTTCTTC. Its translation is CASSATSGSYNEQFF. Full variable domain (rest looked up from reference TRBV9 and TRBJ2-1): DSGVTQTPKHLITATGQRVTLRCSPRSGDLSVYWYQQSLDQGLQFLIQYYNGEERAKGNILERFSAQQFPDLHSELNLSSLELGDSALYFCASSATSGSYNEQFFGPGTRLTVL.

This clone was detected a few times. V gene TRBV19 combines with J gene TRBJ1-2, with D unclear. Germline-derived CDR1 and CDR2 are LNHDA and SQIVND (reference sequence). CDR3 length: 16 residues. Deletions cut 0 bases from V and 1 base from J, with 12 bases between. The CDR3 protein is CASSIDRTIVNYGYTF. In nucleotides, the CDR3 is TGTGCCAGTAGTATAGATCGCACGATAGTTAACTATGGCTACACCTTC.

This chain uses TRBV6-1 with TRBJ2-2; 7 positions match TRBD1. After removal of 2 bases from V and 5 bases from J, the junction contained 2 bases not matched to a gene. The CDR3 consists of 14 residues. In germline, CDR1 is MNHNS, CDR2 SASEGT. CDR3 bases: TGTGCCAGCAGTGAAACAGGGGATACCGGGGAGCTGTTTTTT. Translated: CASSETGDTGELFF.